The clone carrying this T cell receptor beta chain showed up just once. Its antigen is unknown. Generated by immunoSEQ multiplex PCR, the TCRdb table keeps only in-frame clones and is missing some. Of 37,000 or so clones in the sample, 85% to 90% were seen once. The V end was cut by 5 bases, the J end by 7 bases, with 24 bases between. This CDR3 is built from 16 residues. Germline V lookup: CDR1 SEHNR, CDR2 FQNEAQ (reference sequence). This sample is part of a study of PD-1 blockade in classical Hodgkin lymphoma. Each patient experienced a relapse that followed autologous stem cell transplantation, and brentuximab vedotin exposure varied. Findings and caveats of the study: Before treatment, complete responders showed about the same diversity as newly diagnosed patients. Unlike CD8+ TCR diversity, which did not rise significantly by C4D1, CD4+ TCR diversity did. Exclusion covered patients beginning nivolumab under 1 year post-ASCT.

The sequences come from peripheral blood mononuclear cells (PBMCs), collected before the second cycle of nivolumab. V is TRBV7-9 and J is TRBJ2-7; D ambiguous. This TCR derives from a human donor with classical Hodgkin lymphoma. In nucleotides, the CDR3 is TGTGCCAGCAGCCCACGACCCGAAGATGACGCCTGGGAGCAGTACTTC. This codes for CASSPRPEDDAWEQYF.